This T cell receptor (beta chain) was documented in a study of T-cell memory formation after mild COVID-19. Whole-study findings and limits: Contracting clones from day 15 to 85 showed balanced CD4/CD8; later expanders favored CD4+.

V was shortened by 3 bases and J by 5 bases, with 14 bases between the two germline ends. This CDR3 has 15 amino acids. Using its own MiXCR run on the 5' RACE reads, TCRdb lists one record per CDR3 protein. In the table there are some 320,000 distinct CDR3 sequences, roughly 15% of which are singletons. In this sample, this clonotype turned up a few times. Its cognate antigen is unknown. The material sequenced was PBMCs or a T cell subset sorted from them (not recorded which). The TCR sequence derives from a man aged 18 to 30 who had mild COVID-19 (a few samples of this study predate the infection). Cell type and time point are not known. The rearrangement joins TRBV12-3 or TRBV12-4 to TRBJ2-1; the D gene is possibly TRBD2 (7 bases). CDR3 loop: CASSFHGGANNEQFF. The CDR3 region has the DNA TGTGCCAGCAGTTTTCATGGGGGGGCCAACAATGAGCAGTTCTTC.